This TCR beta chain stems from a study of cytomegalovirus exposure and HLA in healthy donors. V gave up 5 bases and J gave up 7 bases; unmatched junction bases: 14. The CDR3 consists of 17 residues. In germline, CDR1 is LNHDA, CDR2 SQIVND (reference sequence). The PCR ran on 60 Vbeta and 13 Jbeta primers. Sequencing was performed with immunoSEQ multiplex PCR; in TCRdb, only in-frame clones are kept and a portion is missing. This listing includes some 75,000 clones. The sample comprised PBMCs. This clonotype originated in a boy aged 5-17 years in good health and CMV-seronegative. V gene TRBV19 combines with J gene TRBJ2-1, with 10 bases matching TRBD2. CDR3 nucleotides: TGTGCCAGTAGTCCGGCTAGCGGGAGTGTCTTGTTGAATGAGCAGTTCTTC. Its translation is CASSPASGSVLLNEQFF. The full variable domain, with the rest looked up from reference TRBV19 and TRBJ2-1, is DGGITQSPKYLFRKEGQNVTLSCEQNLNHDAMYWYRQDPGQGLRLIYYSQIVNDFQKGDIAEGYSVSREKKESFPLTVTSAQKNPTAFYLCASSPASGSVLLNEQFFGPGTRLTVL.